The rows below give T cell receptor beta chains drawn from one sample of a study of cytomegalovirus exposure and HLA in healthy donors. TCRdb's table, derived via immunoSEQ multiplex PCR, lists solely in-frame clones and lacks some. Found here are about 180,000 clones, about 80% of them singletons; the top ten hold under 1.5%. Sequences were obtained from PBMCs. These TCRs come from a man younger than 40 in good health and CMV-seronegative. CDR3s include the opening cysteine and the closing phenylalanine or tryptophan.

11,TRBJ1-2,TRBV20-1,CSARDSYGYTF
14,TRBJ2-2,TRBV28,CASSEIALNGELFF
15,TRBJ1-5,TRBV6-5,CASSYSADSNQPQHF
13,TRBJ1-1,TRBV14,CASSQGTVTEAFF
13,TRBJ2-3,TRBV5-4,CASSSQGTDTQYF
12,TRBJ2-1,TRBV28,CASSPVTSEQFF
14,TRBJ2-7,TRBV28,CASSQTGPSYEQYF
13,TRBJ2-5,TRBV29-1,CSVPGQGQETQYF
15,TRBJ1-5,TRBV5-6,CASSLVGGMNQPQHF
17,TRBJ2-5,TRBV25-1,CASSELEVGDYQETQYF
15,TRBJ2-7,TRBV30,CAWSFRTTNAGEQYF
13,TRBJ1-5,TRBV19,CASRDRAHQPQHF
15,TRBJ1-2,TRBV19,CASSIGPGREVGYTF
15,TRBJ2-3,TRBV9,CASSPSGGATDTQYF
13,TRBJ1-2,TRBV13,CASSRGQYKGYTF
15,TRBJ2-2,TRBV7-3,CASSHGSSGGGELFF
13,TRBJ2-1,TRBV7-2,CASSLELGQQQFF
16,TRBJ1-2,TRBV28,CASSLTRGGHNYGYTF
14,TRBJ1-1,TRBV19,CASSDRGRITEAFF
16,TRBJ2-7,TRBV4-3,CASSQGTGIKSYEQYF
13,TRBJ2-7,TRBV27,CASIAGQGYEQYF
13,TRBJ1-1,TRBV6-5,CASKGPGVTEAFF
14,TRBJ2-5,TRBV5-1,CASSFLGDQETQYF
15,TRBJ2-5,TRBV5-6,CASSPGLAGWETQYF
16,TRBJ2-1,TRBV4-2,CASSRGERTSYNEQFF
13,TRBJ2-5,TRBV6-5,CASFRVPQETQYF
15,TRBJ2-7,TRBV6-5,CASSYSRTGNYEQYF
14,TRBJ1-4,TRBV5-1,CASSQGMLEEELFF